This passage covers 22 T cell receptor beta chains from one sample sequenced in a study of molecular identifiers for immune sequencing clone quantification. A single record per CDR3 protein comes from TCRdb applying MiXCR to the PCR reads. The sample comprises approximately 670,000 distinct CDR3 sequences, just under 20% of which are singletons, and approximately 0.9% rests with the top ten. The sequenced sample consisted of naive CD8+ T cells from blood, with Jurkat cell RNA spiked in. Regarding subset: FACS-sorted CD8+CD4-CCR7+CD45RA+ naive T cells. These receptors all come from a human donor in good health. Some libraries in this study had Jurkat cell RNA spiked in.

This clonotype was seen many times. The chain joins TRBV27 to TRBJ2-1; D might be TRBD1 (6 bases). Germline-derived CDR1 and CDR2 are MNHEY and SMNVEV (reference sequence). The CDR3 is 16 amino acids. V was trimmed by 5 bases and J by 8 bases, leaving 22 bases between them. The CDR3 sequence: CASSPGQSYWNYEQFF. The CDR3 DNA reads TGTGCCAGCAGTCCCGGACAGAGTTATTGGAACTATGAGCAGTTCTTC.

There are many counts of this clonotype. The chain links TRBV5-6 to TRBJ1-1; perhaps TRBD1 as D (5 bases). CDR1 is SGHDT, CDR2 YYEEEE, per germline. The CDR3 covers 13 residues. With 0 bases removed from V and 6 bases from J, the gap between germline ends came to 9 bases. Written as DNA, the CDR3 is TGTGCCAGCAGCTTGGAGGGGACCCCTGAAGCTTTCTTT. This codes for CASSLEGTPEAFF.

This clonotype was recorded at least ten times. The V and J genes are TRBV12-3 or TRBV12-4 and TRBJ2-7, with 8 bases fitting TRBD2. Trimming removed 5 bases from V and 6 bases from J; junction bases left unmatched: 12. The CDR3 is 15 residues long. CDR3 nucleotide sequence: TGTGCCAGCAGTACAAATCGGGGGGGGTTTGTCGAGCAGTACTTC. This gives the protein CASSTNRGGFVEQYF.

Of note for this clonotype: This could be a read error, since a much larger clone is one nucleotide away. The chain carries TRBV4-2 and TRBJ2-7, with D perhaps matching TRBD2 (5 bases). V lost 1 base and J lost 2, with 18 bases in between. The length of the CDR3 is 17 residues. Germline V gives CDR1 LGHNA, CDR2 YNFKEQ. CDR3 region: CASSQVDSGILPYEQYF. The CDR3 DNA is TGTGCCAGCAGCCAAGTGGACTCGGGAATTCTCCCCTACGAGCAGTACTTC.

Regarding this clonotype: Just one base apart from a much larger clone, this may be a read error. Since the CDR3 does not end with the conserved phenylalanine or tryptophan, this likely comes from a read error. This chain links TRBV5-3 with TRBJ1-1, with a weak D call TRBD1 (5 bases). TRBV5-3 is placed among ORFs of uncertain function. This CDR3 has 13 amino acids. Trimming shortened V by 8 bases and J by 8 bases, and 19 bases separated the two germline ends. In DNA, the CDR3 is TGTGCCAGCAGCACCGGGACGCGGGGGGAAGCTTTCTCT. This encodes CASSTGTRGEAFS.

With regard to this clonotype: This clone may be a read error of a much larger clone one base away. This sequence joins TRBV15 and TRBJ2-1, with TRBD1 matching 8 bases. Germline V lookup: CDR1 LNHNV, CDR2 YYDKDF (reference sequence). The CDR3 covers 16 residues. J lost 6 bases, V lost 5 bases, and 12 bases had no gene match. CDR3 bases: TGTGCCACCAGCCGTAGGGCAGGGGGCATTGTCAATGAGCAGTTCTTC. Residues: CATSRRAGGIVNEQFF. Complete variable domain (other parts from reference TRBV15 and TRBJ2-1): DAMVIQNPRYQVTQFGKPVTLSCSQTLNHNVMYWYQQKSSQAPKLLFHYYDKDFNNEADTPDNFQSRRPNTSFCFLDIRSPGLGDTAMYLCATSRRAGGIVNEQFFGPGTRLTVL.

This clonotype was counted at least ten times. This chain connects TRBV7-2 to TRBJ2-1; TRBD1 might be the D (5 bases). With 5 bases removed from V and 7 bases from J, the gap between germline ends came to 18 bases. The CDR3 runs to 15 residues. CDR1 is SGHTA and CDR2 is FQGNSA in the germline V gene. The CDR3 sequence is CASSPSPGWDNEQFF. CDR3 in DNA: TGTGCCAGCAGCCCATCCCCAGGGTGGGATAATGAGCAGTTCTTC.

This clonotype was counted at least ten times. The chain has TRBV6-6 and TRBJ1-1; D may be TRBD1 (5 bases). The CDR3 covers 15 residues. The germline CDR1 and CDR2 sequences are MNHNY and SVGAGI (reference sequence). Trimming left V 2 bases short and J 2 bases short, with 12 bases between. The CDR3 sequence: CASSYGAGPNTEAFF. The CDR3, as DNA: TGTGCCAGCAGTTACGGGGCCGGTCCTAACACTGAAGCTTTCTTT.

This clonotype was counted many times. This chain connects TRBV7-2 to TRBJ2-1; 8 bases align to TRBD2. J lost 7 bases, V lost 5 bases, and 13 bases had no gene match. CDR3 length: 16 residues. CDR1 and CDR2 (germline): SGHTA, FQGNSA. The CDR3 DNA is TGTGCCAGCAGCGGAGCTAGCGGGCCAAAACATAATGAGCAGTTCTTC. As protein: CASSGASGPKHNEQFF. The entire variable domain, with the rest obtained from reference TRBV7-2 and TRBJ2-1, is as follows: GAGVSQSPSNKVTEKGKDVELRCDPISGHTALYWYRQSLGQGLEFLIYFQGNSAPDKSGLPSDRFSAERTGGSVSTLTIQRTQQEDSAVYLCASSGASGPKHNEQFFGPGTRLTVL.

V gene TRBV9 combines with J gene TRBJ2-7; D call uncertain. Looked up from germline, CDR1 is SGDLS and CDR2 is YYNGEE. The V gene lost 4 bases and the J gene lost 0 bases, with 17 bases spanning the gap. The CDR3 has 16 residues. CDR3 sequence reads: CASSIGTSASSYEQYF. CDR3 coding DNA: TGTGCCAGCAGCATAGGTACGTCTGCTAGCTCCTACGAGCAGTACTTC.

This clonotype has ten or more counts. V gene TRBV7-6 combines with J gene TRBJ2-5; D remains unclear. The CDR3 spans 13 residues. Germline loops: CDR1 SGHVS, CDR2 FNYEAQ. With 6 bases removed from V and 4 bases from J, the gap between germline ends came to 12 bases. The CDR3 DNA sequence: TGTGCCAGCAGAGCCCCGGATGGAGAGACCCAGTACTTC. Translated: CASRAPDGETQYF. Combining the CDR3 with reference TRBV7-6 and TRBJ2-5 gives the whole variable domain GAGVSQSPRYKVTKRGQDVALRCDPISGHVSLYWYRQALGQGPEFLTYFNYEAQQDKSGLPNDRFSAERPEGSISTLTIQRTEQRDSAMYRCASRAPDGETQYFGPGTRLLVL.

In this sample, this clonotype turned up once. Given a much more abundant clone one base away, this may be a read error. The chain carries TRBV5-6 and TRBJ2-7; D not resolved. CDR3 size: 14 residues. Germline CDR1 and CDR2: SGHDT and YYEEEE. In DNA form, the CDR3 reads TGTACCAGCAGCTTGGTGCAGTCCTACTACGAGCAGTACTTC. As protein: CTSSLVQSYYEQYF.

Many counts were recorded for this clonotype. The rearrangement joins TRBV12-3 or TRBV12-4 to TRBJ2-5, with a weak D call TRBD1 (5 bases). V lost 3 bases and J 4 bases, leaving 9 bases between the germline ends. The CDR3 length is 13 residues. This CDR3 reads CASSLPRGETQYF. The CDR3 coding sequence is TGTGCCAGCAGTTTGCCAAGGGGAGAGACCCAGTACTTC.

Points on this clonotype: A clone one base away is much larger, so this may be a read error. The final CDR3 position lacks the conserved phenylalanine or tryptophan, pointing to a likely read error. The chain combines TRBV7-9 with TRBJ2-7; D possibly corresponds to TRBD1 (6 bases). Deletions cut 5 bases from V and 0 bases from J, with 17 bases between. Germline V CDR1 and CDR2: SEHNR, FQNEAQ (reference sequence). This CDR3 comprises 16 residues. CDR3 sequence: CASSPRTGPRSYEQYY. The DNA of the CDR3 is TGTGCCAGCAGCCCCCGAACAGGGCCTCGCTCCTACGAGCAGTACTAC.

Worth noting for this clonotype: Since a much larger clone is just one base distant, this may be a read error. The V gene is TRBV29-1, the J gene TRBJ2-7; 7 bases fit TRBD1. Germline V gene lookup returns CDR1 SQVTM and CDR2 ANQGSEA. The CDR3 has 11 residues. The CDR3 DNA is TGCAGGGGTGGGGACAGATACGAGCGGTACTTC. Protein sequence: CRGGDRYERYF.

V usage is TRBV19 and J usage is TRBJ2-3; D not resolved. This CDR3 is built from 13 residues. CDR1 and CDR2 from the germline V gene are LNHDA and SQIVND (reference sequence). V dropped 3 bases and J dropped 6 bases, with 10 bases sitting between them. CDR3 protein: CASSMGGHDTQYF. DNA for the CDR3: TGTGCCAGTAGTATGGGCGGCCATGATACGCAGTATTTT.

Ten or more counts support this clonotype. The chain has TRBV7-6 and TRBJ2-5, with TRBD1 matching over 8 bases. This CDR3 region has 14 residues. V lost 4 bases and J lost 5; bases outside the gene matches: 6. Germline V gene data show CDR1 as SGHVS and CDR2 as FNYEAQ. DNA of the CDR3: TGTGCCAGCAGCTCCGGACAGGGTTGGGAGACCCAGTACTTC. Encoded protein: CASSSGQGWETQYF. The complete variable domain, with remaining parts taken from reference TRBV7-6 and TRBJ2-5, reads GAGVSQSPRYKVTKRGQDVALRCDPISGHVSLYWYRQALGQGPEFLTYFNYEAQQDKSGLPNDRFSAERPEGSISTLTIQRTEQRDSAMYRCASSSGQGWETQYFGPGTRLLVL.

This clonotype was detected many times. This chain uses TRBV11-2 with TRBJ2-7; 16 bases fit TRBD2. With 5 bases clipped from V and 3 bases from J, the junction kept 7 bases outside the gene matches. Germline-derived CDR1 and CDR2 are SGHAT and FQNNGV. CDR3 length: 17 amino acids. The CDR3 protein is CASSTGTSGGASYEQYF. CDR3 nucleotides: TGTGCCAGCAGCACCGGGACTAGCGGGGGGGCCAGCTACGAGCAGTACTTC.

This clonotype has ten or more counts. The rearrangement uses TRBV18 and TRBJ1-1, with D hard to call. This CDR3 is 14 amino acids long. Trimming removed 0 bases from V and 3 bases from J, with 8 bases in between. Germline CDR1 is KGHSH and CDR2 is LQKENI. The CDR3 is CASSPPGVDTEAFF. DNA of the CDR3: TGTGCCAGCTCACCACCGGGAGTTGACACTGAAGCTTTCTTT.

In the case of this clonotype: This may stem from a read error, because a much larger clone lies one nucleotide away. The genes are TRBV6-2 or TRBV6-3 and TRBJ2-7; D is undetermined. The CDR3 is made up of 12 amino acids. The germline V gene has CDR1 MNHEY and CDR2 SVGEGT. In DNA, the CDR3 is TGTGCCGGCAGTTACGCCAGCTACGAGCAGTACTTC. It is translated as CAGSYASYEQYF.

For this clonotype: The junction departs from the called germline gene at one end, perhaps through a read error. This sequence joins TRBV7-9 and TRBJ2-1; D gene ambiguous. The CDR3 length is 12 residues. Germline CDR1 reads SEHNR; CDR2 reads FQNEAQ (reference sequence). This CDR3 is CASSSMYTEQFF. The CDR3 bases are TGTGCCAGCAGCTCCATGTACACTGAGCAGTTCTTC.

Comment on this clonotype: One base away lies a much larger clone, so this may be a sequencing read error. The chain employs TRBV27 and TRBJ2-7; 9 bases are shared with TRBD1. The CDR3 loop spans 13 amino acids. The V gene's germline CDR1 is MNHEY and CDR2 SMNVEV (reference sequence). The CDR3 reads CASSPQGAWEQCF. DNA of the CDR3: TGTGCCAGCAGTCCACAGGGGGCGTGGGAGCAGTGCTTC.